The 20 T cell receptor beta chains below were found in one sample sequenced in a study of cytomegalovirus exposure and HLA in healthy donors. With 60 Vbeta and 13 Jbeta primers, the PCR was carried out. Measured with immunoSEQ multiplex PCR; TCRdb has only the in-frame clones, and not every one. Here the sample spans 200,000 to 250,000 clones, over 75% being singletons. Specimen: PBMCs. These receptors originate from a human donor in good health.

The rearrangement links TRBV29-1 to TRBJ1-1, with D uncertain. The V end was cut by 0 bases, the J end by 4 bases, with 12 bases between. The V gene's germline CDR1 is SQVTM and CDR2 ANQGSEA. This CDR3 is 14 amino acids long. CDR3 in DNA: TGCAGCGTTGAAGATCATGTTGTAGCCACTGAAGCTTTCTTT. Translating gives CSVEDHVVATEAFF.

In its sample, this clone was seen once. This chain links TRBV27 with TRBJ1-2, with D uncertain. V shed 3 bases and J shed 5 bases, with 34 bases lying between them. Germline V gene data show CDR1 as MNHEY and CDR2 as SMNVEV (reference sequence). The CDR3 spans 21 residues. Here the CDR3 reads CASSLHPQIGEGSLFYYGYTF. DNA for the CDR3: TGTGCCAGCAGTTTGCATCCCCAAATTGGGGAGGGCTCCCTTTTCTATTATGGCTACACCTTC.

This clone was seen more than once but under ten times. The chain carries TRBV5-1 and TRBJ1-1; D not certain. Trimming removed 4 bases from V and 1 base from J, with 8 bases in between. Germline V CDR1 and CDR2: SGHRS, YFSETQ. The length of the CDR3 is 13 residues. The CDR3 reads CASSLTTNTEAFF. The CDR3, as DNA: TGCGCCAGCAGCCTGACAACGAACACTGAAGCTTTCTTT.

The V gene is TRBV10-3, the J gene TRBJ2-3, with a tentative D call TRBD2 (6 bases). Per germline, CDR1 ENHRY and CDR2 SYGVKD. The CDR3 runs to 13 residues. Trimming removed 6 bases at V and 5 bases at J, with 12 bases between. The CDR3: CAIRKEGIDTQYF. The CDR3 nucleotides are TGTGCCATCAGGAAGGAGGGGATAGATACGCAGTATTTT.

The V gene is TRBV4-2, the J gene TRBJ2-1; D might be TRBD1 (5 bases). The germline V gene encodes CDR1 LGHNA and CDR2 YNFKEQ. The CDR3 runs 16 residues. V lost 1 base, J lost 4 bases, and 14 bases lay in between. In nucleotides, the CDR3 is TGTGCCAGCAGCCAAGTTCAGACAGTCTTTTACAATGAGCAGTTCTTC. Protein product: CASSQVQTVFYNEQFF.

The chain joins TRBV7-3 to TRBJ2-3; 7 nucleotides agree with TRBD1. Trimming cost V 5 bases and J 5 bases; bases outside gene matches: 7. CDR3 length: 14 residues. Germline CDR1 SGHTA, CDR2 FQGTGA. In DNA, the CDR3 is TGTGCCAGCAGCCCCCCAGGGGGTCAAGATACGCAGTATTTT. Its protein is CASSPPGGQDTQYF.

This clone was found a few times. V is TRBV18 and J is TRBJ2-7, with 12 positions matching TRBD2. Germline trimming cut 6 bases from V and 0 bases from J; bases unmatched to any gene: 9. There are 17 residues in the CDR3. The germline V gene encodes CDR1 KGHSH and CDR2 LQKENI. CDR3 region: CASSPGLAGTNSYEQYF. The CDR3 DNA reads as TGTGCCAGCTCGCCCGGACTAGCGGGGACTAACTCCTACGAGCAGTACTTC.

The CDR3, as DNA: TGTGCCAGCAGTTTACTCGGGGGAACTGAAGCTTTCTTT. It translates to CASSLLGGTEAFF. V gene TRBV27 combines with J gene TRBJ1-1; TRBD1 is a possible D gene (5 bases). The ends were cut back, 2 bases at V and 5 bases at J, with 9 bases in the middle. This CDR3 is 13 amino acids long. The germline gives CDR1 MNHEY, CDR2 SMNVEV (reference sequence).

This clone has just a few counts. This chain connects TRBV28 to TRBJ2-7; D remains unclear. The CDR3 loop spans 12 amino acids. Per germline, CDR1 MDHEN and CDR2 SYDVKM. The V end lost 10 bases, the J end lost 0 bases, and 10 bases lay between the germline ends. CDR3 loop: CATSASSYEQYF. In nucleotides, the CDR3 is TGTGCCACTTCGGCTAGCTCCTACGAGCAGTACTTC.

The V gene is TRBV5-1, the J gene TRBJ2-2; 7 bases match TRBD2. After removal of 0 bases from V and 5 bases from J, the junction contained 16 bases not matched to a gene. This CDR3 spans 19 amino acids. Germline V gene sequence: CDR1 SGHRS, CDR2 YFSETQ. CDR3 coding DNA: TGCGCCAGCAGCTTGGCCTCTTCGGGAGGTACGATGGAGACCGGGGAGCTGTTTTTT. It codes for CASSLASSGGTMETGELFF.

The CDR3 sequence is CASSVDTGYNEQFF. CDR3 sequence (DNA): TGTGCCAGCAGCGTCGATACAGGGTACAATGAGCAGTTCTTC. The chain combines TRBV9 with TRBJ2-1; D perhaps matches TRBD1 (6 bases). The CDR3 has 14 residues. Germline V gene sequence: CDR1 SGDLS, CDR2 YYNGEE. With 2 bases removed from V and 4 bases from J, the gap between germline ends came to 10 bases.

The chain links TRBV6-6 to TRBJ1-2; 10 bases map to TRBD1. V shed 2 bases, J shed 5 bases, and the junction held 5 bases outside the gene matches. Germline CDR1 reads MNHNY; CDR2 reads SVGAGI (reference sequence). The length of the CDR3 is 15 residues. The CDR3 coding sequence is TGTGCCAGCAGTTACGGCCCGGACAGGGGGTATGGCTACACCTTC. This sequence encodes CASSYGPDRGYGYTF.

The chain is built from TRBV12-5 and TRBJ1-1, with 9 bases identical to TRBD1. The CDR3 totals 14 residues. Germline V gene sequence: CDR1 LGHNT, CDR2 FRNRAP. J gave up 3 bases and V 6 bases, and 5 bases lay outside the gene matches. The CDR3 spells CASGGQGRYTEAFF. CDR3 nucleotides: TGTGCTAGTGGCGGACAGGGGAGGTACACTGAAGCTTTCTTT.

The chain carries TRBV7-2 and TRBJ2-7, with 16 positions matching TRBD2. J gave up 6 bases and V 5 bases, and 10 bases lay outside the gene matches. CDR3 length: 17 residues. Germline CDR1 is SGHTA and CDR2 is FQGNSA. CDR3: CASSPHGTSGRAGEQYF. CDR3 DNA: TGTGCCAGCAGCCCTCACGGGACTAGCGGGAGGGCTGGCGAGCAGTACTTC. The complete variable domain, with remaining parts taken from reference TRBV7-2 and TRBJ2-7, reads GAGVSQSPSNKVTEKGKDVELRCDPISGHTALYWYRQSLGQGLEFLIYFQGNSAPDKSGLPSDRFSAERTGGSVSTLTIQRTQQEDSAVYLCASSPHGTSGRAGEQYFGPGTRLTVT.

V usage is TRBV9 and J usage is TRBJ2-7, with a possible D match to TRBD2 (7 bases). This CDR3 has 13 amino acids. Germline values: CDR1 SGDLS, CDR2 YYNGEE. V was pared by 3 bases and J by 6 bases, with 13 bases between. The CDR3 sequence: CASSAGEGCEQYF. As DNA, the CDR3 is TGTGCCAGCAGCGCAGGGGAGGGGTGCGAGCAGTACTTC.

This chain links TRBV10-3 with TRBJ2-3, with TRBD1 matching over 9 bases. This CDR3 comprises 14 residues. The germline V gene encodes CDR1 ENHRY and CDR2 SYGVKD. The ends lost 5 bases at V and 3 bases at J; junction bases unmatched: 3. The CDR3 bases are TGTGCCATCAGTTCCGGGACAGGGACAGATACGCAGTATTTT. The encoded protein is CAISSGTGTDTQYF.

The genes are TRBV6-6 and TRBJ2-3; tentatively, D is TRBD2 (5 bases). There are 16 residues in the CDR3. V was cut by 4 bases and J by 5 bases, with 19 bases left in between. Germline V gene lookup returns CDR1 MNHNY and CDR2 SVGAGI (reference sequence). Here the CDR3 DNA reads TGTGCCAGCAGTTCCAAGAGGGAAGGGTGGGGAGATACGCAGTATTTT. It encodes CASSSKREGWGDTQYF.

The V gene is TRBV5-6, the J gene TRBJ2-1, with D perhaps matching TRBD2 (6 bases). Germline V lookup: CDR1 SGHDT, CDR2 YYEEEE. The germline V and J ends were trimmed by 1 base and 10 bases, with 12 bases remaining between them. The CDR3 is 13 amino acids. CDR3 nucleotide sequence: TGTGCCAGCAGCTTGCGTAGACTAGGCGAGCAGTTCTTC. It specifies CASSLRRLGEQFF.

This clone was detected once. The DNA of the CDR3 is TGTGCCAGCAGCTACACTAGGATCGGACAGGCCCCATATGGCTACACCTTC. Residues: CASSYTRIGQAPYGYTF. V and J are TRBV2 and TRBJ1-2; the match to TRBD1 covers 7 bases. This CDR3 region has 17 residues. Germline-derived CDR1 and CDR2 are SNHLY and FYNNEI. The trim removed 6 bases at V and 5 bases at J, leaving 18 bases unmatched.

The rearrangement links TRBV4-1 to TRBJ2-7; 10 bases map to TRBD2. The CDR3 sequence is 16 residues long. Unmatched junction bases numbered 6, after V lost 1 base and J lost 3 bases. Germline-derived CDR1 and CDR2 are MGHRA and YSYEKL. The CDR3 coding sequence is TGCGCCAGCAGCCAAGCCCCTAGCGGGAGCGTCTACGAGCAGTACTTC. It specifies CASSQAPSGSVYEQYF.